The clone carrying this T cell receptor (beta chain) was observed at least ten times. The antigen is unknown. J gave up 7 bases and V 6 bases, and 9 bases lay outside the gene matches. The V gene's germline CDR1 is KGHSH and CDR2 LQKENI. There are 15 residues in the CDR3. These data belong to a study of T-cell reconstitution after alpha-beta-depleted transplantation in children. General study results and limits: At around two months after transplant, the alpha-beta T cells were reportedly derived from several hundred expanded clones that came from non-depleted graft cells. Recipient T cells and thymic progenitors that survived gave rise to the high TCRbeta diversity observed at day 60 in some patients. Newly produced T cells mostly accounted for T-cell counts and diversity one year post-transplant.

Unique molecular identifiers were incorporated into the prepared TCRbeta library. TCRdb fed the PCR reads into MiXCR, producing one record per CDR3 protein. The repertoire holds 250,000 or so distinct CDR3 sequences, with just under 8.5% as singletons. This receptor was identified in a male patient aged 5 to 17 who had a stem cell transplant for acute lymphoblastic leukemia, so the T cells may come from the graft donor. The chain couples TRBV18 to TRBJ2-1; TRBD2 matches at 10 bases. The sequenced sample was PBMCs, mostly from graft donor cells, obtained 180 days after TCRalphabeta/CD19-depleted stem cell transplant. The CDR3 protein is CASSPLAGVSNEQFF. The DNA for the CDR3 is TGTGCCAGCTCCCCGCTAGCGGGAGTGAGTAATGAGCAGTTCTTC.